The present TCR beta chain was sequenced within a study of response to subunit inactivated influenza vaccine. CDR3 size: 11 residues. V was clipped by 4 bases and J by 2 bases, with 6 bases between them. Germline values: CDR1 SQVTM, CDR2 ANQGSEA. In this sample, this clonotype turned up a few times. No antigen is known for it. Whole-study results and caveats: The authors proposed limited new T cell recruitment per seasonal influenza vaccination.

Using its own MiXCR run on the RT-PCR reads, TCRdb lists one record per CDR3 protein. Here the sample spans hundreds of thousands of distinct CDR3 sequences, under 9% being singletons. The specimen comprised PBMCs from blood, sampled around 2 years after vaccination. This sequence joins TRBV29-1 and TRBJ2-7; no clear D. This receptor was obtained from a man aged 50 to 75 who received an inactivated influenza vaccine. Here the CDR3 reads CSVVSPYEQYF. In nucleotides, the CDR3 is TGCAGCGTTGTAAGTCCCTACGAGCAGTACTTC.